One sample yielded the 10 T cell receptor beta chains listed below, sequenced in a study of T-cell reconstitution after alpha-beta-depleted transplantation in children. Unique molecular identifiers were incorporated during preparation of the TCRbeta library. TCRdb re-derived calls from the PCR reads in MiXCR, one entry per CDR3 protein. The repertoire consists of about 77,000 distinct CDR3 sequences, with 15% to 20% occurring once and the leading ten covering about 54%. This specimen was PBMCs, mostly from graft donor cells, taken 360 days after TCRalphabeta/CD19-depleted stem cell transplant. These receptors originate from a male patient aged 2 to 10 who had a stem cell transplant for acute lymphoblastic leukemia, so the T cells may come from the graft donor.

The chain uses TRBV10-3 and TRBJ2-1, with 7 bases identical to TRBD2. Trimming cost V 5 bases and J 6 bases; bases outside gene matches: 7. The CDR3 runs 14 residues. The germline CDR1 and CDR2 sequences are ENHRY and SYGVKD. This CDR3 reads CAISRAGATNEQFF. The CDR3 nucleotides read TGTGCCATCAGTCGGGCGGGAGCTACCAATGAGCAGTTCTTC.

Many counts were recorded for this clonotype. The chain joins TRBV7-9 to TRBJ2-1, with TRBD1 as a possible D gene (7 bases). CDR1 is SEHNR, CDR2 FQNEAQ, per germline (reference sequence). CDR3 length equals 16 residues. V was shortened by 5 bases and J by 5 bases, with 19 bases between the two germline ends. CDR3: CASSTGQARTNNEQFF. The CDR3 DNA reads as TGTGCCAGCAGCACCGGACAGGCCCGGACTAACAATGAGCAGTTCTTC.

The chain recombines TRBV4-1 with TRBJ1-4, with 7 bases fitting TRBD1. From germline, CDR1 is MGHRA and CDR2 YSYEKL. Trimming removed 1 base from V and 5 bases from J; junction bases left unmatched: 4. The CDR3 sequence is 15 residues long. DNA of the CDR3: TGCGCCAGCAGCCAAGCACCGACAGGGAATGAAAAACTGTTTTTT. Translating gives CASSQAPTGNEKLFF.

Many counts were recorded for this clonotype. This chain joins TRBV9 and TRBJ2-5, with D uncertain. This CDR3 comprises 16 residues. The germline gives CDR1 SGDLS, CDR2 YYNGEE. The V and J ends lost 0 bases and 5 bases respectively, with 17 bases between them. The CDR3 nucleotides read TGTGCCAGCAGCGTAGAAGTAGCATTAGGGATGGAGACCCAGTACTTC. Protein product: CASSVEVALGMETQYF.

The rearrangement joins TRBV7-9 to TRBJ2-5; D unclear. CDR1 and CDR2 from the germline V gene are SEHNR and FQNEAQ (reference sequence). The V end lost 5 bases, the J end lost 4 bases, and 8 bases lay between the germline ends. The CDR3 is made up of 12 amino acids. This CDR3 reads CASSPKIETQYF. CDR3 nucleotides: TGTGCCAGCAGCCCTAAAATAGAGACCCAGTACTTC.

The table lists this clonotype with many counts. CDR3 loop: CASSLSLARSYEQYF. CDR3 bases: TGCGCCAGCAGCTTGTCTCTAGCGAGATCCTACGAGCAGTACTTC. The V call is TRBV5-1, the J call TRBJ2-7; TRBD2 is a possible D gene (6 bases). The CDR3 consists of 15 residues. Trimming took 1 base from V and 1 from J, leaving 12 bases between them. Germline V CDR1 and CDR2: SGHRS, YFSETQ.

V gene TRBV5-1 combines with J gene TRBJ2-1, with a possible D match to TRBD1 (6 bases). Germline lookup yields CDR1 SGHRS and CDR2 YFSETQ. V was shortened by 0 bases and J by 2 bases, with 6 bases between the two germline ends. The length of the CDR3 is 14 residues. The CDR3 here is CASSLGQAYNEQFF. The CDR3 DNA is TGCGCCAGCAGCTTGGGACAGGCCTACAATGAGCAGTTCTTC.

This clonotype was counted a few times. The rearrangement links TRBV20-1 to TRBJ2-4; TRBD1 might be the D (6 bases). The germline V gene encodes CDR1 DFQATT and CDR2 SNEGSKA (reference sequence). V shed 0 bases and J shed 2 bases, with 14 bases lying between them. The CDR3 loop spans 16 amino acids. The CDR3 region is CSARDPRGSSKNIQYF. DNA of the CDR3: TGCAGTGCTAGAGATCCCAGGGGCTCGTCCAAAAACATTCAGTACTTC.

There are a few counts of this clonotype. This chain connects TRBV24-1 to TRBJ2-7; 7 nucleotides line up with TRBD1. The CDR3 has 14 amino acids. CDR1 and CDR2 (germline): KGHDR, SFDVKD. The V and J ends lost 6 bases and 4 bases, in that order; junction bases with no gene match: 8. CDR3 sequence reads: CATSTKGARYEQYF. CDR3 DNA sequence: TGTGCCACCAGTACGAAGGGGGCGCGATACGAGCAGTACTTC.

This clonotype occurred many times. V usage is TRBV5-1 and J usage is TRBJ2-7; TRBD2 agrees at 7 bases. V lost 0 bases to trimming and J lost 2 bases; unmatched junction nucleotides: 5. Per the germline V gene, CDR1 is SGHRS and CDR2 is YFSETQ. The CDR3 length is 15 residues. In DNA form, the CDR3 reads TGCGCCAGCAGCTTGGGGCTAGCGGCCACCTACGAGCAGTACTTC. It yields the protein CASSLGLAATYEQYF.